Here is one T cell receptor beta chain with its context. Germline V gives CDR1 MNHEY, CDR2 SVGAGI. V was cut by 10 bases and J by 1 base, with 13 bases left in between. The CDR3 is 13 amino acids. This sample is drawn from a study of blood T cell repertoires in COVID-19. Study-level information: Samples representing acute and convalescent COVID-19 were sourced from the United States, Italy and Spain.

Per the authors' pipeline: Using reference gene primer amplification, nucleated cell counts were estimated. Using immunoSEQ multiplex PCR, the repertoire was profiled, and TCRdb retains in-frame clones only, with some absent. V and J calls and clone size are given by that table; D and trimming were obtained from the DNA. This sample has 150,000 to 180,000 clones, with approximately 92% found just once. The material sequenced was peripheral blood. The chain employs TRBV6-5 and TRBJ2-5; possible D gene TRBD2, 6 bases. The source is a woman aged 40 to 50 with acute or convalescent COVID-19. CDR3 bases: TGTGCCACACAATTCGGGGGCCAAGAGACCCAGTACTTC. Translated: CATQFGGQETQYF.